These T cell receptor beta chains were read from a single sample in a study of CD4+ T cells in melanoma. The repertoire was sequenced with immunoSEQ multiplex PCR; TCRdb's copy has only in-frame clones and lacks some. The sample lists 50,000 to 60,000 clones, 60% to 80% occurring once. Source material: tumor tissue. The receptors were gathered from a human donor with melanoma. The CDR3 runs from the conserved cysteine through the conserved F or W. The D gene is left open where the match is weak. Not every row has a clone size; where given, it reads once, few, many or a size class.

clone_size	d_call	v_call	j_call	cdr3_nt	cdr3_aa
.	.	TRBV29-1	TRBJ2-7	TGCAGCGTTGATAGTCGGCCTTACTCCTACGAGCAGTACTTC	CSVDSRPYSYEQYF
.	TRBD2	TRBV5-4	TRBJ2-6	TGTGCCAGCAGCCCTCGGGGAGGGTGGAACTCTGGGGCCAACGTCCTGACTTTC	CASSPRGGWNSGANVLTF
.	.	TRBV11-2	TRBJ1-5	TGTGCCAGCAGCTTAGCTGGGGTTCAGCCCCAGCATTTT	CASSLAGVQPQHF
many	.	TRBV6-5	TRBJ1-5	TGTGCCAGCAGTTACTCAGGGTTTGGCAATCAGCCCCAGCATTTT	CASSYSGFGNQPQHF
.	.	TRBV5-3	TRBJ2-3	TGTGCCAGAAGCTTGTCTATAAGTCGGGCGGATACGCAGTATTTT	CARSLSISRADTQYF
.	.	TRBV2	TRBJ1-2	TGTGCCAGCAGTACTAGGGGGGACTATGGCTACACCTTC	CASSTRGDYGYTF
.	.	TRBV9	TRBJ1-1	TGTGCCAGCAGCTCATTCGGTCCAGATGAAGCTTTCTTT	CASSSFGPDEAFF
.	TRBD1	TRBV19	TRBJ1-5	TGTGCCAGTAATCCTTTGGACAGGGTGGGTCAGCCCCAGCATTTT	CASNPLDRVGQPQHF
.	.	TRBV5-1	TRBJ2-5	TGCGCCAGCAGCTTGGCCGGATCCAGGGAGACCCAGTACTTC	CASSLAGSRETQYF
few	.	TRBV6-5	TRBJ1-1	TGTGCCAGCAGGGGCTACCGGAGGAACACTGAAGCTTTCTTT	CASRGYRRNTEAFF
few	.	TRBV9	TRBJ2-1	TGTGCCAGCAGCGTGCTAGGGGCCCCCGGGGATGAGCAGTTCTTC	CASSVLGAPGDEQFF